This TCR beta chain was captured in a study of T cell changes during pregnancy in multiple sclerosis. Germline values: CDR1 SGHVS, CDR2 FQNEAQ. The CDR3 is 12 amino acids. V shed 4 bases and J shed 6 bases, with 6 bases lying between them. The assay was immunoSEQ multiplex PCR, and TCRdb's table has in-frame clones only and misses some. The table lists 80,000 or so clones, about 92% of them singletons. The sequenced sample was peripheral blood, obtained before pregnancy. The receptor comes from a female donor with multiple sclerosis, enrolled in a pregnancy study. The chain links TRBV7-8 to TRBJ2-2; D is possibly TRBD2 (6 bases). The CDR3 region is CASSSGAGELFF. CDR3 DNA sequence: TGTGCCAGCAGCTCGGGAGCCGGGGAGCTGTTTTTT.